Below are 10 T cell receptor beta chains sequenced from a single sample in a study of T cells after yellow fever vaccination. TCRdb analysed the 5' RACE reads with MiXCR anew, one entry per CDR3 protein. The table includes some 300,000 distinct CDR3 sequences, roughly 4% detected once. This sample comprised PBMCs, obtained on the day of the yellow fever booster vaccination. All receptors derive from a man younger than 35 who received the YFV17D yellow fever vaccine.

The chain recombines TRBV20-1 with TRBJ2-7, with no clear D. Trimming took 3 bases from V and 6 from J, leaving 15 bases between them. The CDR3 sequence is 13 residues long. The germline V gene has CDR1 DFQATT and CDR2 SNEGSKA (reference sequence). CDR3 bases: TGCAGTGCTAGGGGCCCCACTACGGTCGAGCAGTACGTC. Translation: CSARGPTTVEQYV.

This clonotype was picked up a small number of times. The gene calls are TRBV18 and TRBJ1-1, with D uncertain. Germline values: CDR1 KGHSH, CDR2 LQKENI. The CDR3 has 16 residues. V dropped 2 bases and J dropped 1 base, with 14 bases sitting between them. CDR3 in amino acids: CASSPFSAQTNTEAFF. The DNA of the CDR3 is TGTGCCAGCTCACCATTTTCCGCTCAGACGAACACTGAAGCTTTCTTT.

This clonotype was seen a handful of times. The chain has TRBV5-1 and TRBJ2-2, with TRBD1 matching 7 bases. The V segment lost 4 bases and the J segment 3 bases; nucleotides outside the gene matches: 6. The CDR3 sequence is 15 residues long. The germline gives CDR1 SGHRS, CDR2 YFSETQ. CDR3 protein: CASSPGTVDTGELFF. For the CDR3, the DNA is TGCGCCAGCAGCCCCGGGACAGTCGACACCGGGGAGCTGTTTTTT.

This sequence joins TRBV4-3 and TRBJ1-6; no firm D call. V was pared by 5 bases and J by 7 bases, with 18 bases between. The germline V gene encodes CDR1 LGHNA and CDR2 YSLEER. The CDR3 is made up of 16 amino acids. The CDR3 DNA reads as TGCGCCAGCAGCGCCAGGCCTACGGGGATCAATTCACCCCTCCACTTT. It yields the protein CASSARPTGINSPLHF.

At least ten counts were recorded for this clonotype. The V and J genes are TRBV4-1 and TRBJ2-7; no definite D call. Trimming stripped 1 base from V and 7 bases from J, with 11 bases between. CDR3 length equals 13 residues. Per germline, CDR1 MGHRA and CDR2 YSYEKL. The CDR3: CASSQGLRKEQYF. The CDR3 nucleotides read TGCGCCAGCAGCCAAGGCCTTCGGAAGGAGCAGTACTTC.

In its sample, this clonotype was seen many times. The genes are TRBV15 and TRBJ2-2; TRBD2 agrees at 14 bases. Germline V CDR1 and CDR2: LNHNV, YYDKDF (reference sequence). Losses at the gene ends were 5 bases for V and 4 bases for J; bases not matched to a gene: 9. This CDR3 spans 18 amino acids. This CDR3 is CATSGTTSGGARTGELFF. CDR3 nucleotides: TGTGCCACCAGCGGGACGACTAGCGGGGGGGCGCGCACCGGGGAGCTGTTTTTT.

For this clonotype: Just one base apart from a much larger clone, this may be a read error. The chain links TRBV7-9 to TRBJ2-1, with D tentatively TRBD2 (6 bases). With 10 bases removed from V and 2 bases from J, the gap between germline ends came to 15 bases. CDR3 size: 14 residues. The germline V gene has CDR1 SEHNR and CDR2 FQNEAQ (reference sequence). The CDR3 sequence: CAITRGMAYNEQFF. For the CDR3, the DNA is TGTGCCATCACCCGGGGGATGGCCTACAATGAGCAGTTCTTC.

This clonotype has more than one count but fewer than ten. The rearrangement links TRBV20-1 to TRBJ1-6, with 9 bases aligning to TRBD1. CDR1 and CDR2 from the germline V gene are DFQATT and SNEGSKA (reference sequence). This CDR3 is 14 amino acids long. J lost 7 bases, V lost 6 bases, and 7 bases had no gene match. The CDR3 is CSARGQGGNSPLHF. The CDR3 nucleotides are TGCAGTGCAAGGGGACAGGGTGGAAATTCACCCCTCCACTTT.

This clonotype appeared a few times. This CDR3 is CSARMVTGTASTDTQYF. The CDR3 DNA reads as TGCAGTGCTAGAATGGTGACCGGGACAGCTAGCACAGATACGCAGTATTTT. The chain joins TRBV20-1 to TRBJ2-3; 7 bases align to TRBD1. J gave up 0 bases and V 2 bases, and 11 bases lay outside the gene matches. The germline CDR1 and CDR2 sequences are DFQATT and SNEGSKA (reference sequence). The CDR3 is 17 amino acids.

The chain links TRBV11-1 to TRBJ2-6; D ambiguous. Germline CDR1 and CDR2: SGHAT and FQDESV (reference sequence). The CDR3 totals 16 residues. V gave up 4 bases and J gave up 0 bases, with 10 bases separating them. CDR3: CASSWTDVSGANVLTF. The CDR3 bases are TGTGCCAGCAGCTGGACGGATGTCTCTGGGGCCAACGTCCTGACTTTC.